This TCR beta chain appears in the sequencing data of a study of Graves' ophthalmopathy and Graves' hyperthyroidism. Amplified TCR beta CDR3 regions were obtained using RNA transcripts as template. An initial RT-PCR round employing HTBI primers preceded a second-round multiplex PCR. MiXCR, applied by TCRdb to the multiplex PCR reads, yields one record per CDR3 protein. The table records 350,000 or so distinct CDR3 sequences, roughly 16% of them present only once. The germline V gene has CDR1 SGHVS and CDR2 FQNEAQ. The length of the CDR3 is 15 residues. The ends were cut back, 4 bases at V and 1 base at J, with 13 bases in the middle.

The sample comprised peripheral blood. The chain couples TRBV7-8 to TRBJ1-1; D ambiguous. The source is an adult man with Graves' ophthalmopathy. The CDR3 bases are TGTGCCAGCAGCTCCGCGACCGCCCCGAACACTGAAGCTTTCTTT. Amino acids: CASSSATAPNTEAFF.